This is a list of T cell receptor beta chains from one sample in a study of response to subunit inactivated influenza vaccine. TCRdb passed the RT-PCR reads through MiXCR, listing each CDR3 protein once. The table lists about 530,000 distinct CDR3 sequences, approximately 12% of them singletons. This specimen consisted of PBMCs from blood, obtained on the day of vaccination. The receptors shown here come from a man aged 45-60 years who received an inactivated influenza vaccine. Both conserved end residues are trimmed from each CDR3. D genes are given only for firm matches. Size is omitted from some rows. Given values are once, few, many or a class for expanded clones.

j_call clone_size v_call d_call cdr3_aa
TRBJ2-3 many TRBV5-1 TRBD1 ASSLEMTGLNTQY
TRBJ2-3 many TRBV4-2 TRBD2 ASSHHPTSGGAEDTQY
TRBJ2-7 - TRBV18 - ASSPLEGGYEQY
TRBJ2-5 - TRBV14 - ASSQEGWSQVETQY
TRBJ1-2 - TRBV19 - VTRTETNYGYT
TRBJ1-5 - TRBV20-1 TRBD1 SARDSVGQGGQPQH
TRBJ2-7 few TRBV20-1 TRBD2 SVGTSGLTYEQY
TRBJ2-7 - TRBV4-3 - ASSQGGSSYEQY
TRBJ2-6 - TRBV18 - ASSPEHYRAGANVLT
TRBJ2-7 - TRBV7-9 - ASSLTLREQY
TRBJ2-7 - TRBV3-1 - ASSQGISSAYEQY
TRBJ2-1 few TRBV10-3 TRBD2 AISTPGLAVSYNEQF
TRBJ1-2 few TRBV3-1 - ASSTDYYGYT
TRBJ2-5 few TRBV10-3 TRBD1 AISGQGPETQY
TRBJ1-1 - TRBV20-1 TRBD1 SAGTGGNTEAF
TRBJ2-1 - TRBV20-1 - SAPRTVSSYNEQF
TRBJ2-7 few TRBV15 TRBD1 ATSSYRDRGDEQY
TRBJ2-1 - TRBV12-3/TRBV12-4 TRBD2 ASSPRLGVGLAVGEQF
TRBJ2-7 few TRBV5-1 TRBD1 ASSIRGDRGGEQY
TRBJ1-1 few TRBV4-2 - ASSQDYAGATEAF
TRBJ2-1 - TRBV24-1 TRBD2 ATSVPSGGTNEQF
TRBJ2-7 many TRBV27 - ASRTSGFGGPLDEQY
TRBJ2-5 many TRBV20-1 TRBD1 SGTGKQETQY
TRBJ1-5 many TRBV12-3/TRBV12-4 TRBD1 ASRRTGLSNQPQH
TRBJ1-1 - TRBV7-2 TRBD1 ASSAQQGAPTEAF
TRBJ2-5 few TRBV3-1 TRBD2 ASKTSGGFSETQY
TRBJ2-7 many TRBV18 - ASSPPTGTYEQY
TRBJ2-5 - TRBV6-1 TRBD2 ASRQGPELAGAETQY
TRBJ1-1 many TRBV6-5 - ASSYRNTEAF
TRBJ2-3 - TRBV11-2 - ASSLGEGRGFAITDTQY
TRBJ2-3 - TRBV5-6 TRBD2 ASSATSGSEDTQY
TRBJ2-1 - TRBV4-3 - ASSQLYGRASYNEQF
TRBJ2-7 - TRBV6-2/TRBV6-3 - ASADISYEQY
TRBJ2-5 few TRBV5-1 - ASSLSLGQETQY
TRBJ2-7 - TRBV5-1 - ASSLDGYSYEQY
TRBJ2-7 - TRBV6-5 TRBD1 ASSYRPTPRTGAVEQY
TRBJ1-5 - TRBV20-1 - SAREHDPGVFSNQPQH
TRBJ1-5 - TRBV6-1 - ASSAGFLQPQH
TRBJ2-3 few TRBV10-3 TRBD1 AISERQGGVTDTQY
TRBJ2-7 few TRBV11-1 - ASSSGPTYEQY
TRBJ2-7 - TRBV4-3 - ASSQDTGRWARSYEQY
TRBJ1-4 many TRBV12-3/TRBV12-4 TRBD1 ASTYHRGEKLF
TRBJ2-3 few TRBV10-2 TRBD1 ASSGQGGTDTQY
TRBJ2-7 many TRBV10-3 - ATIPATYTEQY
TRBJ2-2 few TRBV7-9 - ASRPLGTGELF
TRBJ2-7 - TRBV11-2 TRBD2 ASSLSPRLAGGPYEQY
TRBJ2-2 few TRBV7-9 - ASRNGVLRELF
TRBJ2-7 - TRBV15 - ATSGDSFRQY
TRBJ1-1 few TRBV7-9 - ASSRSPPNTEAF
TRBJ2-3 few TRBV4-1 TRBD2 ASSLWTSEKDTQY
TRBJ2-1 - TRBV5-1 TRBD1 ASSVPGQGYNEQF